One and the same sample provided the 19 T cell receptor beta chains below, sequenced in a study of cytomegalovirus exposure and HLA in healthy donors. Primers for the PCR totalled 60 Vbeta and 13 Jbeta. The repertoire was sequenced with immunoSEQ multiplex PCR; TCRdb's copy has only in-frame clones and lacks some. There are some 110,000 clones in the sample; roughly two thirds occur only once, and about 2.2% lies in the top ten. Input material: PBMCs. All receptors come from a woman aged 25 to 39 in good health and CMV-seronegative.

The chain couples TRBV27 to TRBJ2-1; D uncertain. The CDR3 extends over 12 amino acids. The V and J ends lost 4 bases and 5 bases respectively, with 6 bases between them. The germline CDR1 and CDR2 sequences are MNHEY and SMNVEV (reference sequence). In DNA form, the CDR3 reads TGTGCCAGCAGTTCCCAGAACAATGAGCAGTTCTTC. Its translation: CASSSQNNEQFF.

The CDR3 coding sequence is TGTGCCGATAACCCGGGGACAGGGGCGCACGAGCAGTACTTC. It codes for CADNPGTGAHEQYF. The V call is TRBV6-4, the J call TRBJ2-7, with 10 bases aligning to TRBD1. The germline gives CDR1 MRHNA, CDR2 SNTAGT. The junction had 12 bases not matched to a gene; V was cut back by 11 bases and J by 5 bases. CDR3 length equals 14 residues.

The V call is TRBV5-1, the J call TRBJ2-1, with TRBD1 identical over 7 bases. Per germline, CDR1 SGHRS and CDR2 YFSETQ. Losses at the gene ends were 1 base for V and 0 bases for J; bases not matched to a gene: 4. The CDR3 covers 16 residues. The CDR3 DNA follows: TGCGCCAGCAGCTTGCGACAGGGCCACTCCTACAATGAGCAGTTCTTC. Translation: CASSLRQGHSYNEQFF.

In its sample, this clone was seen a few times. DNA for the CDR3: TGTGCCAGCTCAAGAGACAGGGAGGTGGATGGCTACACCTTC. Residues: CASSRDREVDGYTF. The chain uses TRBV18 and TRBJ1-2; 7 nucleotides match TRBD1. Trimming cost V 5 bases and J 6 bases; bases outside gene matches: 9. This CDR3 comprises 14 residues. Per the germline V gene, CDR1 is KGHSH and CDR2 is LQKENI.

The chain joins TRBV28 to TRBJ1-4, with 8 bases aligning to TRBD1. The CDR3 extends over 13 amino acids. Per germline, CDR1 MDHEN and CDR2 SYDVKM. With V trimmed by 11 bases and J by 8 bases, 10 bases remained unmatched. The CDR3 coding sequence is TGTGCCGGCGGGACAGGAGGGAGGGAAAAACTGTTTTTT. It yields the protein CAGGTGGREKLFF.

V gene TRBV28 combines with J gene TRBJ1-1; D call uncertain. The V gene's germline CDR1 is MDHEN and CDR2 SYDVKM. V shed 7 bases and J shed 1 base, with 13 bases lying between them. This CDR3 contains 14 residues. DNA of the CDR3: TGTGCCAGCATATTAAGAGGAGGGAACACTGAAGCTTTCTTT. Its protein is CASILRGGNTEAFF.

This clone was recorded a few times. This chain joins TRBV7-9 and TRBJ2-2, with D uncertain. CDR3 length: 14 amino acids. The V end lost 3 bases, the J end lost 3 bases, and 8 bases lay between the germline ends. The germline V gene encodes CDR1 SEHNR and CDR2 FQNEAQ (reference sequence). The CDR3 sequence: CASSFLWHTGELFF. In DNA form, the CDR3 reads TGTGCCAGCAGCTTTTTATGGCACACCGGGGAGCTGTTTTTT.

The chain is built from TRBV7-9 and TRBJ2-1; weak D call: TRBD1 (7 bases). The V end lost 5 bases, the J end lost 7 bases, and 12 bases lay between the germline ends. The CDR3 has 13 amino acids. CDR1 and CDR2 from the germline V gene are SEHNR and FQNEAQ (reference sequence). The CDR3 spells CASSVQGRNEQFF. The CDR3 nucleotides are TGTGCCAGCAGCGTACAGGGGAGGAATGAGCAGTTCTTC.

The gene calls are TRBV28 and TRBJ2-6; maybe TRBD2 (5 bases). Germline V gene data show CDR1 as MDHEN and CDR2 as SYDVKM. V was cut by 6 bases and J by 1 base, with 16 bases left in between. The CDR3 contains 17 residues. CDR3 sequence (DNA): TGTGCCAGCAGGGCCAGCGGTGGCTTTTCTGGGGCCAACGTCCTGACTTTC. The encoded protein is CASRASGGFSGANVLTF. Full variable domain (outside the CDR3, taken from reference TRBV28 and TRBJ2-6): DVKVTQSSRYLVKRTGEKVFLECVQDMDHENMFWYRQDPGLGLRLIYFSYDVKMKEKGDIPEGYSVSREKKERFSLILESASTNQTSMYLCASRASGGFSGANVLTFGAGSRLTVL.

The rearrangement links TRBV7-3 to TRBJ2-5; TRBD1 matches at 9 bases. The germline gives CDR1 SGHTA, CDR2 FQGTGA. The trim removed 2 bases at V and 3 bases at J, leaving 1 base unmatched. The CDR3 runs 14 residues. The CDR3 sequence: CASSLGTGKETQYF. For the CDR3, the DNA is TGTGCCAGCAGCTTAGGGACAGGGAAAGAGACCCAGTACTTC.

The chain carries TRBV2 and TRBJ1-1; 7 bases align to TRBD1. The CDR3 has 13 amino acids. Trimming took 5 bases from V and 5 from J; bases not matched to a gene: 5. From germline, CDR1 is SNHLY and CDR2 FYNNEI. The CDR3 coding sequence is TGTGCCAGCAGTAACCAGGGGGAAACTGAAGCTTTCTTT. Translating it yields CASSNQGETEAFF.

This clone was detected only a few times. The gene calls are TRBV5-1 and TRBJ1-2; 10 positions agree with TRBD1. The CDR3 length is 14 residues. Germline loops: CDR1 SGHRS, CDR2 YFSETQ. Unmatched junction bases numbered 6, after V lost 2 bases and J lost 8 bases. Written as DNA, the CDR3 is TGCGCCAGCAGCTTCTGGGGGACAGGGGCGGGCTACACCTTC. Its protein product is CASSFWGTGAGYTF. Filled out from reference TRBV5-1 and TRBJ1-2, the complete variable domain reads KAGVTQTPRYLIKTRGQQVTLSCSPISGHRSVSWYQQTPGQGLQFLFEYFSETQRNKGNFPGRFSGRQFSNSRSEMNVSTLELGDSALYLCASSFWGTGAGYTFGSGTRLTVV.

Worth noting for this clone: One end of the junction varies from germline; a read error may be responsible. V is TRBV19 and J is TRBJ2-5, with 8 bases fitting TRBD2. CDR3 length equals 16 residues. CDR1 is LNHDA and CDR2 is SQIVND in the germline V gene (reference sequence). CDR3 DNA: TGTGCCAGTAGTATAAGGGGACTAGGGATCCGAGAGATCCAGTACTTC. It yields the protein CASSIRGLGIREIQYF.

This clone was detected once. V gene TRBV6-4 combines with J gene TRBJ2-5; a weak D match, TRBD1 (5 bases). The CDR3 contains 16 residues. Germline assignment: CDR1 MRHNA and CDR2 SNTAGT. The V end was cut by 5 bases, the J end by 5 bases, with 21 bases between. CDR3 sequence reads: CASSTRQKNLKETQYF. The CDR3 DNA follows: TGTGCCAGCAGTACGAGACAGAAAAATCTCAAGGAGACCCAGTACTTC.

This clone was counted between two and nine times. The chain carries TRBV27 and TRBJ2-1; weak D call: TRBD2 (5 bases). From germline, CDR1 is MNHEY and CDR2 SMNVEV (reference sequence). The CDR3 spans 18 residues. V lost 4 bases to trimming and J lost 0 bases, with 19 bases between them. The CDR3 nucleotides are TGTGCCAGCAGTTCCCCCCGGGGTGAATATTTCTCCTACAATGAGCAGTTCTTC. It yields the protein CASSSPRGEYFSYNEQFF.

The CDR3 DNA sequence: TGCGCCAGCAGCCAATCGGACAGAAATGAGCAGTTCTTC. Amino acid sequence: CASSQSDRNEQFF. The rearrangement uses TRBV4-1 and TRBJ2-1; D is perhaps TRBD1 (6 bases). The length of the CDR3 is 13 residues. Trimming removed 2 bases at V and 7 bases at J, with 9 bases between. CDR1 is MGHRA, CDR2 YSYEKL, per germline.

The chain combines TRBV30 with TRBJ2-1; D gene uncertain. The CDR3 totals 13 residues. Germline lookup yields CDR1 GTSNPN and CDR2 SVGIG (reference sequence). V was shortened by 2 bases and J by 6 bases, with 11 bases between the two germline ends. CDR3 bases: TGTGCCTGGAGTTATCTCCCGGGCAATGAGCAGTTCTTC. It specifies CAWSYLPGNEQFF. The variable domain in full, completed from reference TRBV30 and TRBJ2-1, reads SQTIHQWPATLVQPVGSPLSLECTVEGTSNPNLYWYRQAAGRGLQLLFYSVGIGQISSEVPQNLSASRPQDRQFILSSKKLLLSDSGFYLCAWSYLPGNEQFFGPGTRLTVL.

V is TRBV5-1 and J is TRBJ2-5, with 10 bases fitting TRBD1. The CDR3 is made up of 15 amino acids. Germline trimming cut 0 bases from V and 3 bases from J; bases unmatched to any gene: 2. In germline, CDR1 is SGHRS, CDR2 YFSETQ. The CDR3 reads CASSLGQGAKETQYF. CDR3 in DNA: TGCGCCAGCAGCTTGGGACAGGGGGCAAAAGAGACCCAGTACTTC.

The chain links TRBV27 to TRBJ2-3, with 8 bases identical to TRBD2. This CDR3 has 17 residues. J lost 0 bases, V lost 3 bases, and 8 bases had no gene match. CDR1 and CDR2 (germline): MNHEY, SMNVEV (reference sequence). The CDR3 region is CASSFSRLATSTDTQYF. The DNA for the CDR3 is TGTGCCAGCAGTTTCTCCCGACTAGCGACTAGCACAGATACGCAGTATTTT.